One sample yielded the 29 T cell receptor beta chains listed below, sequenced in a study of cytomegalovirus exposure and HLA in healthy donors. Sequenced by immunoSEQ multiplex PCR; TCRdb stores in-frame clones only, minus some. Among 200,000 to 250,000 clones listed, 70% to 90% were seen once. The specimen was PBMCs. The receptors shown here come from a woman under 30 in good health and CMV-seronegative.

The rearrangement links TRBV5-4 to TRBJ2-5; TRBD2 aligns across 8 bases. The CDR3 totals 14 residues. Germline CDR1 reads SGHNT; CDR2 reads YYREEE (reference sequence). Germline trimming cut 1 base from V and 4 bases from J; bases unmatched to any gene: 3. CDR3 coding DNA: TGTGCCAGCAGCTTGAGGGCGGGAGGAGAGACCCAGTACTTC. Protein sequence: CASSLRAGGETQYF.

In this sample, this clone turned up a few times. The chain is built from TRBV27 and TRBJ1-5, with D hard to call. The CDR3 extends over 13 amino acids. V dropped 5 bases and J dropped 9 bases, with 14 bases sitting between them. Germline CDR1 MNHEY, CDR2 SMNVEV (reference sequence). The CDR3 spells CASSPMGGGPQHF. The DNA of the CDR3 is TGTGCCAGCAGTCCCATGGGCGGAGGGCCCCAGCATTTT.

This clone was recorded only once. The genes are TRBV2 and TRBJ1-1; 9 bases map to TRBD1. Unmatched junction bases numbered 6, after V lost 2 bases and J lost 2 bases. Germline CDR1 SNHLY, CDR2 FYNNEI. The CDR3 totals 16 residues. CDR3 DNA sequence: TGTGCCAGCAGTGAACGCGGGACAGGGCTTAACACTGAAGCTTTCTTT. This translates into CASSERGTGLNTEAFF.

This sequence joins TRBV2 and TRBJ1-5, with D hard to call. The CDR3 runs to 13 residues. Germline values: CDR1 SNHLY, CDR2 FYNNEI. Trimming cost V 4 bases and J 4 bases, with 8 bases left between them. The CDR3 loop is CASSVERNQPQHF. CDR3 coding DNA: TGTGCCAGCAGTGTTGAGAGGAATCAGCCCCAGCATTTT. The full variable domain, in which reference TRBV2 and TRBJ1-5 provide the parts outside the CDR3, is EPEVTQTPSHQVTQMGQEVILRCVPISNHLYFYWYRQILGQKVEFLVSFYNNEISEKSEIFDDQFSVERPDGSNFTLKIRSTKLEDSAMYFCASSVERNQPQHFGDGTRLSIL.

This chain links TRBV6-5 with TRBJ1-5, with TRBD1 matching 7 bases. V lost 6 bases to trimming and J lost 2 bases; unmatched junction nucleotides: 1. Germline CDR1 reads MNHEY; CDR2 reads SVGAGI. This CDR3 is built from 13 residues. CDR3 DNA: TGTGCCAGCAGGACAGGGCGCAATCAGCCCCAGCATTTT. Its translation: CASRTGRNQPQHF.

The chain carries TRBV7-9 and TRBJ2-3; TRBD2 matches 14 bases. V lost 5 bases and J lost 4; bases outside the gene matches: 5. CDR1 is SEHNR and CDR2 is FQNEAQ in the germline V gene (reference sequence). This CDR3 is 16 amino acids long. The CDR3 spells CASSDGTSGSSDTQYF. The CDR3 region has the DNA TGTGCCAGCAGCGACGGGACTAGCGGGAGTTCAGATACGCAGTATTTT.

The rearrangement joins TRBV4-3 to TRBJ1-2; 9 bases match TRBD1. CDR1 and CDR2 from the germline V gene are LGHNA and YSLEER. V trimming: 4 bases; J trimming: 2 bases; junction bases outside the gene matches: 8. The CDR3 spans 16 residues. The CDR3 is CASSRDRGALNYGYTF. For the CDR3, the DNA is TGCGCCAGCAGCCGCGACAGGGGGGCCCTAAACTATGGCTACACCTTC.

The rearrangement joins TRBV10-3 to TRBJ2-3; 11 positions agree with TRBD2. V was pared by 3 bases and J by 3 bases, with 2 bases of the junction left unmatched. The CDR3 consists of 15 residues. Germline assignment: CDR1 ENHRY and CDR2 SYGVKD. The DNA for the CDR3 is TGTGCCATCAGTGAACTAGCGGGAGCAACAGATACGCAGTATTTT. Protein product: CAISELAGATDTQYF.

The rearrangement links TRBV28 to TRBJ1-5, with a possible D match to TRBD1 (6 bases). With 7 bases removed from V and 1 base from J, the gap between germline ends came to 11 bases. The CDR3 loop spans 14 amino acids. CDR1 is MDHEN and CDR2 is SYDVKM in the germline V gene. This CDR3 reads CASTWDISNQPQHF. The DNA for the CDR3 is TGTGCCAGCACCTGGGACATAAGCAATCAGCCCCAGCATTTT.

The genes are TRBV11-2 and TRBJ2-3; D perhaps matches TRBD2 (7 bases). Germline CDR1 and CDR2: SGHAT and FQNNGV. Deletions cut 5 bases from V and 5 bases from J, with 11 bases between. The CDR3 consists of 13 residues. The CDR3 DNA reads TGTGCCAGCAGCCAAAGGGGGGGAGATACGCAGTATTTT. As protein: CASSQRGGDTQYF.

The chain has TRBV9 and TRBJ2-1; 7 nucleotides match TRBD2. The V and J ends lost 0 bases and 5 bases, in that order; junction bases with no gene match: 11. In germline, CDR1 is SGDLS, CDR2 YYNGEE. The CDR3 contains 17 residues. The CDR3 is CASSVVKKGRANNEQFF. CDR3 coding DNA: TGTGCCAGCAGCGTAGTGAAGAAGGGGAGGGCCAACAATGAGCAGTTCTTC.

The gene calls are TRBV28 and TRBJ1-2, with D maybe TRBD1 (6 bases). The germline V gene encodes CDR1 MDHEN and CDR2 SYDVKM. The CDR3 length is 12 residues. Deletions cut 10 bases from V and 3 bases from J, with 12 bases between. The CDR3 reads CATGQFDYGYTF. CDR3 in DNA: TGTGCCACCGGACAGTTTGACTATGGCTACACCTTC.

This chain connects TRBV7-2 to TRBJ2-7; TRBD2 matches at 13 bases. The CDR3 is 13 residues long. Germline V gives CDR1 SGHTA, CDR2 FQGNSA. The trim removed 5 bases at V and 12 bases at J, leaving 7 bases unmatched. The CDR3 here is CASSAGLAGVPYF. CDR3 nucleotides: TGTGCCAGCAGCGCAGGACTAGCGGGAGTCCCGTACTTC.

This clone was recorded only once. CDR3 region: CASSVTTGTYEQYF. The CDR3, as DNA: TGTGCCAGCAGCGTGACCACAGGAACCTACGAGCAGTACTTC. J is TRBJ2-7 and V is TRBV9, with D possibly TRBD1 on 5 matching bases. The CDR3 spans 14 residues. The ends were cut back, 2 bases at V and 2 bases at J, with 11 bases in the middle. Germline V gene data show CDR1 as SGDLS and CDR2 as YYNGEE.

The chain combines TRBV5-4 with TRBJ1-1; TRBD1 matches 8 bases. The CDR3 contains 16 residues. J gave up 5 bases and V 2 bases, and 11 bases lay outside the gene matches. CDR1 and CDR2 (germline): SGHNT, YYREEE (reference sequence). The CDR3 DNA follows: TGTGCCAGCAGCTTCCGCAGGGGGCTCTTGGAAACTGAAGCTTTCTTT. The encoded protein is CASSFRRGLLETEAFF. The full variable domain, with the rest looked up from reference TRBV5-4 and TRBJ1-1, is ETGVTQSPTHLIKTRGQQVTLRCSSQSGHNTVSWYQQALGQGPQFIFQYYREEENGRGNFPPRFSGLQFPNYSSELNVNALELDDSALYLCASSFRRGLLETEAFFGQGTRLTVV.

V gene TRBV6-5 combines with J gene TRBJ1-1, with D maybe TRBD1 (6 bases). The CDR3 is 14 residues long. CDR1 is MNHEY and CDR2 is SVGAGI in the germline V gene. Trimming removed 2 bases at V and 2 bases at J, with 9 bases between. CDR3 DNA sequence: TGTGCCAGCAGTTACCGGGACACAAACACTGAAGCTTTCTTT. This sequence encodes CASSYRDTNTEAFF.

In this sample, this clone turned up once. The chain couples TRBV19 to TRBJ1-1, with 9 nucleotides matching TRBD1. Germline V CDR1 and CDR2: LNHDA, SQIVND (reference sequence). The CDR3 loop spans 15 amino acids. J was trimmed by 1 base and V by 3 bases; bases with no gene match: 3. Here the CDR3 reads CASSMVGQGNTEAFF. CDR3 nucleotides: TGTGCCAGTAGTATGGTGGGACAGGGGAACACTGAAGCTTTCTTT.

Only one count was recorded for this clone. This chain joins TRBV4-1 and TRBJ1-5; a possible D gene is TRBD1 (6 bases). Germline CDR1 MGHRA, CDR2 YSYEKL. The CDR3 is 14 residues long. The V end was cut by 1 base, the J end by 9 bases, with 13 bases between. The CDR3 sequence: CASSQVTGLWPQHF. DNA for the CDR3: TGCGCCAGCAGCCAAGTCACAGGGCTCTGGCCCCAGCATTTT.

The chain couples TRBV27 to TRBJ2-7; 9 bases are a match to TRBD1. The CDR3 extends over 13 amino acids. Trimming cost V 6 bases and J 6 bases; bases outside gene matches: 6. Germline CDR1 MNHEY, CDR2 SMNVEV (reference sequence). The CDR3 nucleotides read TGTGCCAGCAGAATACAGGGGGCTGGCGAGCAGTACTTC. It is translated as CASRIQGAGEQYF.

The chain combines TRBV10-3 with TRBJ1-1; D gene uncertain. The CDR3 is 14 residues long. In germline, CDR1 is ENHRY, CDR2 SYGVKD. Between the trimmed V and J ends, which lost 3 bases and 0 bases, there was a span of 8 bases. The CDR3 sequence: CAISDSRMNTEAFF. The CDR3 bases are TGTGCCATCAGTGATAGTAGAATGAACACTGAAGCTTTCTTT.

The CDR3 DNA sequence: TGTGCCATCAGTGAGTCGGGGGGGCTTAACACTGAAGCTTTCTTT. It codes for CAISESGGLNTEAFF. V is TRBV10-3 and J is TRBJ1-1, with D maybe TRBD1 (6 bases). The germline V gene has CDR1 ENHRY and CDR2 SYGVKD. This CDR3 comprises 15 residues. V gave up 0 bases and J gave up 2 bases, with 10 bases separating them.

This chain connects TRBV27 to TRBJ1-5; D remains ambiguous. Germline V gives CDR1 MNHEY, CDR2 SMNVEV (reference sequence). The CDR3 is 12 residues long. V shed 5 bases and J shed 4 bases, with 6 bases lying between them. The CDR3 sequence is CASSAENQPQHF. The CDR3 coding sequence is TGTGCCAGCAGTGCTGAGAATCAGCCCCAGCATTTT.

The gene calls are TRBV28 and TRBJ2-7; TRBD2 matches 10 bases. Germline V gene data show CDR1 as MDHEN and CDR2 as SYDVKM. Trimming removed 5 bases from V and 3 bases from J; junction bases left unmatched: 13. This CDR3 spans 17 amino acids. The CDR3 DNA is TGTGCCAGCAGTCCCTTGCGGCGGGCTAGCGGGAGCTACGAGCAGTACTTC. Residues: CASSPLRRASGSYEQYF.

The J gene is TRBJ2-7, the V gene TRBV15, with D tentatively TRBD2 (7 bases). This CDR3 region has 17 residues. Germline CDR1 is LNHNV and CDR2 is YYDKDF (reference sequence). Trimming removed 0 bases at V and 1 base at J, with 16 bases between. The DNA for the CDR3 is TGTGCCACCAGCAGAGATTTAAGGGGGGGCTCTTCCTACGAGCAGTACTTC. Translating it yields CATSRDLRGGSSYEQYF. Filled out from reference TRBV15 and TRBJ2-7, the complete variable domain reads DAMVIQNPRYQVTQFGKPVTLSCSQTLNHNVMYWYQQKSSQAPKLLFHYYDKDFNNEADTPDNFQSRRPNTSFCFLDIRSPGLGDTAMYLCATSRDLRGGSSYEQYFGPGTRLTVT.

The CDR3: CASRTPGTYGYTF. The CDR3 nucleotides are TGTGCCAGCAGGACCCCGGGAACCTATGGCTACACCTTC. The chain combines TRBV28 with TRBJ1-2; D not certain. The germline gives CDR1 MDHEN, CDR2 SYDVKM. CDR3 size: 13 residues. V shed 6 bases and J shed 4 bases, with 12 bases lying between them.

CDR3 residues: CASSLGLAGGLPSNEQFF. CDR3 nucleotides: TGCGCCAGCAGCTTGGGACTAGCGGGAGGCCTTCCGAGCAATGAGCAGTTCTTC. The chain has TRBV5-1 and TRBJ2-1, with 13 nucleotides matching TRBD2. The CDR3 covers 18 residues. Germline CDR1 is SGHRS and CDR2 is YFSETQ. The J segment lost 6 bases and the V segment lost 0 bases, leaving 9 bases of the junction unmatched.

J is TRBJ1-1 and V is TRBV6-4; possible D gene TRBD1, 5 bases. CDR3 length equals 15 residues. Germline-derived CDR1 and CDR2 are MRHNA and SNTAGT. Trimming cost V 2 bases and J 0 bases, with 10 bases left between them. The CDR3 sequence: CASSDNNRMNTEAFF. CDR3 nucleotides: TGTGCCAGCAGTGACAACAACAGGATGAACACTGAAGCTTTCTTT.

The gene calls are TRBV4-1 and TRBJ2-7; 10 bases are shared with TRBD2. Germline V gives CDR1 MGHRA, CDR2 YSYEKL. J lost 3 bases, V lost 2 bases, and 13 bases had no gene match. This CDR3 has 18 amino acids. The CDR3 loop is CASSQNPPLRTSGYEQYF. Written as DNA, the CDR3 is TGCGCCAGCAGCCAAAACCCTCCGCTGAGGACTAGCGGCTACGAGCAGTACTTC.

As concerns this clone: The same CDR3 is also encoded by other DNA sequences in this sample. The J gene is TRBJ2-7, the V gene TRBV5-1; 8 bases map to TRBD1. This CDR3 region has 14 residues. Germline values: CDR1 SGHRS, CDR2 YFSETQ. Trimming took 0 bases from V and 1 from J; bases not matched to a gene: 0. CDR3 region: CASSLGQGSYEQYF. CDR3 sequence (DNA): TGCGCCAGCAGCTTGGGACAGGGGTCCTACGAGCAGTACTTC. The full variable domain, in which reference TRBV5-1 and TRBJ2-7 provide the parts outside the CDR3, is KAGVTQTPRYLIKTRGQQVTLSCSPISGHRSVSWYQQTPGQGLQFLFEYFSETQRNKGNFPGRFSGRQFSNSRSEMNVSTLELGDSALYLCASSLGQGSYEQYFGPGTRLTVT.